One sample yielded the 10 T cell receptor beta chains listed below, sequenced in a study of cytomegalovirus exposure and HLA in healthy donors. Researchers ran the PCR with 60 Vbeta and 13 Jbeta primers. TCRdb's copy holds only in-frame clones and misses some; the assay was immunoSEQ multiplex PCR. The specimen's table records about 160,000 clones. Material: PBMCs. The receptors were sampled from a man younger than 40 in good health and CMV-seronegative.

The chain is built from TRBV28 and TRBJ2-2, with a tentative D call TRBD1 (5 bases). The CDR3 runs to 14 residues. Germline CDR1 MDHEN, CDR2 SYDVKM. V was trimmed by 8 bases and J by 0 bases, leaving 10 bases between them. The chain's CDR3 is CASLTASNTGELFF. CDR3 in DNA: TGTGCCAGCTTGACAGCTTCGAACACCGGGGAGCTGTTTTTT.

The rearrangement joins TRBV5-1 to TRBJ2-3; no clear D gene. With 0 bases removed from V and 3 bases from J, the gap between germline ends came to 17 bases. This CDR3 contains 17 residues. Germline V CDR1 and CDR2: SGHRS, YFSETQ. CDR3 sequence: CASSLAIDTIETDTQYF. The CDR3 DNA follows: TGCGCCAGCAGCTTGGCCATCGACACCATAGAAACAGATACGCAGTATTTT.

CDR3 DNA: TGCGCCAGCAGCCCTTACCCCGGGACAGGGGGGGTAGCGGGAGGGACCGGGGAGCTGTTTTTT. Its translation: CASSPYPGTGGVAGGTGELFF. V and J are TRBV4-3 and TRBJ2-2, with D tentatively TRBD1 or TRBD2 (11 bases each). V gave up 4 bases and J gave up 5 bases, with 32 bases separating them. Germline V lookup: CDR1 LGHNA, CDR2 YSLEER. There are 21 residues in the CDR3.

The chain carries TRBV18 and TRBJ1-5; D remains unclear. The V gene's germline CDR1 is KGHSH and CDR2 LQKENI. The CDR3 runs to 15 residues. The V end was cut by 4 bases, the J end by 8 bases, with 18 bases between. The CDR3, as DNA: TGTGCCAGCTCACGCGACGGAGGGAGGGTTGAGCCCCAGCATTTT. It encodes CASSRDGGRVEPQHF.

The chain couples TRBV14 to TRBJ2-7, with D possibly being TRBD1 (6 bases). Germline V gene sequence: CDR1 SGHDN, CDR2 FVKESK. Deletions cut 2 bases from V and 0 bases from J, with 17 bases between. The CDR3 is 17 residues long. The CDR3 nucleotides are TGTGCCAGCAGCCAAATAGGGGGACATAAAGACTCCTACGAGCAGTACTTC. Its translation is CASSQIGGHKDSYEQYF. The full variable domain, in which reference TRBV14 and TRBJ2-7 provide the parts outside the CDR3, is EAGVTQFPSHSVIEKGQTVTLRCDPISGHDNLYWYRRVMGKEIKFLLHFVKESKQDESGMPNNRFLAERTGGTYSTLKVQPAELEDSGVYFCASSQIGGHKDSYEQYFGPGTRLTVT.

The chain recombines TRBV5-1 with TRBJ1-4; tentatively, D is TRBD1 (5 bases). The V end lost 3 bases, the J end lost 3 bases, and 21 bases lay between the germline ends. The CDR3 spans 18 residues. Germline CDR1 reads SGHRS; CDR2 reads YFSETQ. The CDR3 coding sequence is TGCGCCAGCAGCTACAAGACCGGAGGGGAGGGGTCTAATGAAAAACTGTTTTTT. Amino acid sequence: CASSYKTGGEGSNEKLFF.

The gene calls are TRBV6-5 and TRBJ2-2, with TRBD2 as a possible D gene (5 bases). Germline V gene lookup returns CDR1 MNHEY and CDR2 SVGAGI. CDR3 size: 15 residues. Between the trimmed V and J ends, which lost 0 bases and 8 bases, there was a span of 13 bases. DNA for the CDR3: TGTGCCAGCAGTTACTCGACACTAGTTTTTGGGGAGCTGTTTTTT. It yields the protein CASSYSTLVFGELFF.

This sequence joins TRBV7-9 and TRBJ1-1, with D perhaps matching TRBD1 (5 bases). Germline CDR1 reads SEHNR; CDR2 reads FQNEAQ (reference sequence). CDR3 length: 13 residues. Trimming took off 3 bases at V and 3 bases at J, with 8 bases between the two ends. The CDR3 region is CASSLQGHTEAFF. The CDR3, as DNA: TGTGCCAGCAGCTTGCAGGGCCACACTGAAGCTTTCTTT.

The J gene is TRBJ2-1, the V gene TRBV7-6, with a tentative D call TRBD2 (6 bases). Germline CDR1 and CDR2: SGHVS and FNYEAQ. Trimming pared 4 bases from V and 0 bases from J, leaving 16 bases between. This CDR3 has 17 amino acids. The CDR3, as DNA: TGTGCCAGCAGCTGGAGGGCCTTAGCGGTCTCCTACAATGAGCAGTTCTTC. Residues: CASSWRALAVSYNEQFF.

The V and J genes are TRBV9 and TRBJ1-6; D is unclear. Trimming cost V 2 bases and J 6 bases, with 9 bases left between them. Germline V gene lookup returns CDR1 SGDLS and CDR2 YYNGEE. This CDR3 comprises 14 residues. CDR3 sequence reads: CASSVEQLNSPLHF. As DNA, the CDR3 is TGTGCCAGCAGCGTGGAACAGCTTAATTCACCCCTCCACTTT.